The 13 T cell receptor beta chains below all came from one sample that was sequenced in a study of identical twins. A single record per CDR3 protein comes from TCRdb applying MiXCR to the 5' RACE reads. The sample consists of around 690,000 distinct CDR3 sequences, 21% of them appearing once. These data also featured in a second study, about T cells expressing NK-cell markers.

Material for sequencing was PBMCs. The receptor set was obtained from a young woman in good health.

The CDR3 protein is CASSLETAQETQYF. DNA of the CDR3: TGTGCCAGCAGCCTGGAGACAGCTCAAGAGACCCAGTACTTC. The chain couples TRBV2 to TRBJ2-5; possible D gene TRBD1, 5 bases. From germline, CDR1 is SNHLY and CDR2 FYNNEI. The CDR3 covers 14 residues. Trimming took off 6 bases at V and 2 bases at J, with 13 bases between the two ends.

This clonotype was picked up a small number of times. The J gene is TRBJ2-1, the V gene TRBV6-1; possibly TRBD2 for D (5 bases). Deletions cut 8 bases from V and 8 bases from J, with 19 bases between. The CDR3 runs to 14 residues. Per the germline V gene, CDR1 is MNHNS and CDR2 is SASEGT. In nucleotides, the CDR3 is TGTGCCAGCGAGGCATCTAGCCTTAGCGATGAGCAGTTCTTC. Translation gives CASEASSLSDEQFF.

This clonotype was counted only a few times. The chain combines TRBV20-1 with TRBJ1-2, with D perhaps matching TRBD1 (6 bases). The V gene's germline CDR1 is DFQATT and CDR2 SNEGSKA (reference sequence). The CDR3 is 13 amino acids. Trimming shortened V by 5 bases and J by 8 bases, and 18 bases separated the two germline ends. CDR3 nucleotide sequence: TGCAGTGCTGTACAGGGAGACTCGGGCGGCTACACCTTC. Its translation is CSAVQGDSGGYTF.

The chain employs TRBV12-3 or TRBV12-4 and TRBJ1-5; a possible D gene is TRBD1 (5 bases). This CDR3 is 16 amino acids long. V gave up 3 bases and J gave up 4 bases, with 16 bases separating them. CDR3 nucleotides: TGTGCCAGCAGTTTTGGGGCAGGGTATACGAATCAGCCCCAGCATTTT. Translating gives CASSFGAGYTNQPQHF.

The rearrangement uses TRBV2 and TRBJ2-2; TRBD1 is a possible D gene (6 bases). The germline gives CDR1 SNHLY, CDR2 FYNNEI. The CDR3 length is 15 residues. Trimming shortened V by 4 bases and J by 1 base, and 10 bases separated the two germline ends. The CDR3 loop reads CASSVVGGNTGELFF. For the CDR3, the DNA is TGTGCCAGCAGTGTGGTAGGGGGGAACACCGGGGAGCTGTTTTTT.

This clonotype came up once. The chain uses TRBV12-3 or TRBV12-4 and TRBJ2-1; a possible D gene is TRBD2 (7 bases). This CDR3 is 19 amino acids long. CDR3: CTFCNRGAHSSRTYNEQFF. CDR3 nucleotides: TGTACCTTCTGCAACCGGGGGGCCCACTCGTCCCGGACCTACAATGAGCAGTTCTTC.

This clonotype was counted at least ten times. This chain connects TRBV5-6 to TRBJ2-2, with unresolved D. This CDR3 has 13 amino acids. The V end was cut by 2 bases, the J end by 5 bases, with 7 bases between. The germline gives CDR1 SGHDT, CDR2 YYEEEE. CDR3 in amino acids: CASSFFMTGELFF. In DNA, the CDR3 is TGTGCCAGCAGCTTCTTTATGACCGGGGAGCTGTTTTTT. Complete variable domain (other parts from reference TRBV5-6 and TRBJ2-2): DAGVTQSPTHLIKTRGQQVTLRCSPKSGHDTVSWYQQALGQGPQFIFQYYEEEERQRGNFPDRFSGHQFPNYSSELNVNALLLGDSALYLCASSFFMTGELFFGEGSRLTVL.

The chain links TRBV6-1 to TRBJ2-1; 10 bases are shared with TRBD2. This CDR3 region has 16 residues. The trim removed 4 bases at V and 7 bases at J, leaving 10 bases unmatched. CDR1 and CDR2 from the germline V gene are MNHNS and SASEGT. In DNA form, the CDR3 reads TGTGCCAGCAGTGGCCATCTAGCGGGAGTGATGAATGAGCAGTTCTTC. Translation: CASSGHLAGVMNEQFF.

A few counts support this clonotype. The chain links TRBV6-1 to TRBJ2-5, with TRBD2 identical over 9 bases. CDR1 is MNHNS, CDR2 SASEGT, per germline. Unmatched junction bases numbered 12, after V lost 6 bases and J lost 7 bases. The CDR3 has 15 amino acids. CDR3 bases: TGTGCCAGCAGAATCATAGCGGGAGTGGGCGTGACCCAGTACTTC. It codes for CASRIIAGVGVTQYF.

The chain employs TRBV29-1 and TRBJ2-1; no clear D gene. The germline CDR1 and CDR2 sequences are SQVTM and ANQGSEA. The V end was cut by 5 bases, the J end by 10 bases, with 15 bases between. CDR3 length equals 12 residues. CDR3 sequence (DNA): TGCAGCGTTCGGGCAACCCTAATCGAGCAGTTCTTC. Translated, it gives CSVRATLIEQFF.

This rearrangement joins TRBV7-9 to TRBJ2-1, with D possibly TRBD2 on 5 matching bases. This CDR3 has 15 residues. Germline loops: CDR1 SEHNR, CDR2 FQNEAQ (reference sequence). Deletions cut 0 bases from V and 5 bases from J, with 11 bases between. The CDR3 DNA reads as TGTGCCAGCAGCTTAGCGAGCGGAGCTAACAATGAGCAGTTCTTC. Amino acids: CASSLASGANNEQFF.

This clonotype was counted ten times or more. The V gene is TRBV6-1, the J gene TRBJ1-1; 8 nucleotides agree with TRBD1. This CDR3 spans 16 amino acids. In germline, CDR1 is MNHNS, CDR2 SASEGT. The V segment lost 4 bases and the J segment 1 base; nucleotides outside the gene matches: 8. CDR3 in DNA: TGTGCCAGCAGTGTAAGGACAGGGAGAGGGAACACTGAAGCTTTCTTT. Translation gives CASSVRTGRGNTEAFF.

The chain is built from TRBV7-9 and TRBJ2-3; a possible D gene is TRBD1 (5 bases). With 5 bases removed from V and 2 bases from J, the gap between germline ends came to 8 bases. Germline V gene sequence: CDR1 SEHNR, CDR2 FQNEAQ (reference sequence). The CDR3 length is 13 residues. The CDR3 coding sequence is TGTGCCAGCAGCCAGACAGCCACAGATACGCAGTATTTT. Its translation: CASSQTATDTQYF. The full variable domain, in which reference TRBV7-9 and TRBJ2-3 provide the parts outside the CDR3, is DTGVSQNPRHKITKRGQNVTFRCDPISEHNRLYWYRQTLGQGPEFLTYFQNEAQLEKSRLLSDRFSAERPKGSFSTLEIQRTEQGDSAMYLCASSQTATDTQYFGPGTRLTVL.